This T cell receptor beta chain was sequenced for a study of shared clonotypes between healthy human individuals. CDR3 length equals 15 residues. Germline CDR1 SQVTM, CDR2 ANQGSEA. The V gene end was trimmed by 1 base and the J gene end by 2 bases; junction bases not matched to a gene: 6. The table came from immunoSEQ multiplex PCR; TCRdb's copy has only in-frame clones and leaves some out. The sample contains more than 2,000,000 clones, more than 90% of which appear only once. As regards this clone: Antigen unknown.

General study results and limits: Sharing of clonotypes among donors was expected to vary with sequencing depth. The generation probabilities recorded for non-shared clonotypes fell below those of clonotypes shared by all four donors. Tissue TCR repertoires likely differ from these blood-only repertoires.

The sequencing sample was made of naive CD4+ T cells sorted from blood. This sample's subset: CD45RA+ positively selected. This TCR derives from a man aged 18 to 29 in good health. V and J are TRBV29-1 and TRBJ2-5, with 8 bases identical to TRBD2. The CDR3 DNA follows: TGCAGCGTTGAAGTCCCCGCTAGCGGGCAAGAGACCCAGTACTTC. Translated: CSVEVPASGQETQYF.